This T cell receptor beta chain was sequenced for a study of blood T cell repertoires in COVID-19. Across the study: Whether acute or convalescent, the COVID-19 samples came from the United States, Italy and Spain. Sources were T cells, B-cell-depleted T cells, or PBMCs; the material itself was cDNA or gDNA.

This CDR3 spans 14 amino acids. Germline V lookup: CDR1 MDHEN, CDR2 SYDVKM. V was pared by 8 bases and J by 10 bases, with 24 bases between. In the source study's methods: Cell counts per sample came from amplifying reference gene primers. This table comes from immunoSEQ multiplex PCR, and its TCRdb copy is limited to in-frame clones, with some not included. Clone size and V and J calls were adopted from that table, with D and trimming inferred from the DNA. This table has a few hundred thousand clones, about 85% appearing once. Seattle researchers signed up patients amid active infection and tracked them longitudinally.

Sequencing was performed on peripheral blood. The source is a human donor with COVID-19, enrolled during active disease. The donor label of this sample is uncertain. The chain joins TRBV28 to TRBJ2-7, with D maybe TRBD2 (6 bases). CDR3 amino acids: CASSQGGRTLPQYF. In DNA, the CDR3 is TGTGCCAGCTCCCAGGGAGGACGGACCCTACCACAGTACTTC. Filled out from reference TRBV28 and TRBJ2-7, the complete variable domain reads DVKVTQSSRYLVKRTGEKVFLECVQDMDHENMFWYRQDPGLGLRLIYFSYDVKMKEKGDIPEGYSVSREKKERFSLILESASTNQTSMYLCASSQGGRTLPQYFGPGTRLTVT.